These 15 T cell receptor beta chains share one sample of origin, sequenced in a study of T cells after posttransplantation cyclophosphamide. Profiled with immunoSEQ multiplex PCR; TCRdb holds only in-frame clones, not every one. This sample carries about 30,000 clones, none of them present only once. The sequencing input was PBMCs. Receptors were obtained from a woman younger than 45 in good health and a related stem cell transplant donor.

This clone has a handful of counts. This chain connects TRBV27 to TRBJ2-5; TRBD2 agrees at 8 bases. The germline V gene encodes CDR1 MNHEY and CDR2 SMNVEV (reference sequence). The CDR3 is 15 amino acids. V dropped 7 bases and J dropped 5; count of bases not matched to a gene: 12. The CDR3 region has the DNA TGTGCCAGCACCGCCGGCGGGGGGCGAGGGGAGACCCAGTACTTC. This sequence encodes CASTAGGGRGETQYF.

The chain combines TRBV30 with TRBJ2-6, with D tentatively TRBD2 (6 bases). Between the trimmed V and J ends, which lost 8 bases and 2 bases, there was a span of 10 bases. The CDR3 covers 13 residues. Looked up from germline, CDR1 is GTSNPN and CDR2 is SVGIG (reference sequence). This CDR3 reads CADGGTGANVLTF. The CDR3 coding sequence is TGTGCCGACGGCGGGACTGGGGCCAACGTCCTGACTTTC. The full variable domain, its missing parts supplied by reference TRBV30 and TRBJ2-6, is SQTIHQWPATLVQPVGSPLSLECTVEGTSNPNLYWYRQAAGRGLQLLFYSVGIGQISSEVPQNLSASRPQDRQFILSSKKLLLSDSGFYLCADGGTGANVLTFGAGSRLTVL.

This clone was counted only a few times. The chain links TRBV29-1 to TRBJ1-1; D uncertain. CDR1 is SQVTM and CDR2 is ANQGSEA in the germline V gene. The length of the CDR3 is 13 residues. The ends were cut back, 4 bases at V and 5 bases at J, with 14 bases in the middle. CDR3 sequence (DNA): TGCAGCGTTGTATCGGGGTCGGGGACTGAAGCTTTCTTT. This translates into CSVVSGSGTEAFF.

This clone was counted only a few times. V is TRBV12-3 or TRBV12-4 and J is TRBJ2-5; D might be TRBD2 (6 bases). V was pared by 3 bases and J by 5 bases, with 13 bases between. CDR3 length: 14 amino acids. CDR3 amino acids: CASSFWGDGETQYF. CDR3 nucleotides: TGTGCCAGCAGTTTTTGGGGGGACGGGGAGACCCAGTACTTC.

This clone was counted many times. The V call is TRBV2, the J call TRBJ1-2; maybe TRBD1 (5 bases). The CDR3 sequence is 14 residues long. Germline values: CDR1 SNHLY, CDR2 FYNNEI. Trimming left V 6 bases short and J 5 bases short, with 16 bases between. The CDR3: CASSADRVGYGYTF. CDR3 sequence (DNA): TGTGCCAGCAGCGCCGACAGAGTGGGGTATGGCTACACCTTC.

V usage is TRBV7-9 and J usage is TRBJ1-1; 12 bases match TRBD1. Germline V CDR1 and CDR2: SEHNR, FQNEAQ (reference sequence). The CDR3 is made up of 16 amino acids. The V and J ends lost 5 bases and 4 bases, in that order; junction bases with no gene match: 8. CDR3 region: CASSNRDRGLITEAFF. The CDR3 nucleotides read TGTGCCAGCAGCAACCGGGACAGGGGGCTGATCACTGAAGCTTTCTTT.

This clone was detected ten times or more. The J gene is TRBJ2-7, the V gene TRBV10-3; 9 bases map to TRBD2. Trimming at V came to 3 bases and at J to 1 base, leaving 10 bases not matched to a gene. From germline, CDR1 is ENHRY and CDR2 SYGVKD. The CDR3 extends over 17 amino acids. CDR3 sequence: CAISDPSTSGGSYEQYF. In DNA form, the CDR3 reads TGTGCCATCAGTGACCCCTCGACTAGCGGTGGATCCTACGAGCAGTACTTC.

The chain combines TRBV12-3 or TRBV12-4 with TRBJ1-5; D is undetermined. V lost 4 bases and J lost 5, with 12 bases in between. The CDR3 runs 14 residues. CDR3 DNA sequence: TGTGCCAGCAGTTCCGCCGGGGTTGATCAGCCCCAGCATTTT. Its protein is CASSSAGVDQPQHF.

This clone has just a few counts. This chain joins TRBV4-3 and TRBJ2-5; 12 nucleotides line up with TRBD1. CDR3 length: 18 amino acids. V was pared by 2 bases and J by 5 bases, with 12 bases of the junction left unmatched. Germline values: CDR1 LGHNA, CDR2 YSLEER. This chain's CDR3 is CASSQLTPGQGAGETQYF. The DNA of the CDR3 is TGCGCCAGCAGCCAATTAACACCGGGACAGGGGGCTGGGGAGACCCAGTACTTC.

This clone was recorded many times. The chain recombines TRBV5-1 with TRBJ2-1; TRBD2 matches at 10 bases. The V gene end was trimmed by 0 bases and the J gene end by 6 bases; junction bases not matched to a gene: 3. Germline CDR1 is SGHRS and CDR2 is YFSETQ. The CDR3 sequence is 15 residues long. CDR3 DNA: TGCGCCAGCAGCTTGGGAGCGGGGGGGAGCAATGAGCAGTTCTTC. It encodes CASSLGAGGSNEQFF.

At least ten counts were recorded for this clone. This chain joins TRBV6-6 and TRBJ1-2; D is unclear. V was pared by 6 bases and J by 4 bases, with 18 bases between. Germline V CDR1 and CDR2: MNHNY, SVGAGI (reference sequence). This CDR3 region has 15 residues. CDR3 in DNA: TGTGCCAGCAGCCTTCTACCCTACAGTTCCTATGGCTACACCTTC. Protein sequence: CASSLLPYSSYGYTF.

This clone was recorded a few times. The chain carries TRBV30 and TRBJ2-5, with TRBD2 identical over 9 bases. CDR3 length: 18 amino acids. Trimming at V came to 2 bases and at J to 5 bases, leaving 18 bases not matched to a gene. Germline lookup yields CDR1 GTSNPN and CDR2 SVGIG (reference sequence). CDR3 sequence: CAWSTGYSRRAGGETQYF. The CDR3 DNA is TGTGCCTGGAGTACCGGCTATTCACGGCGGGCGGGGGGGGAGACCCAGTACTTC.

V is TRBV4-2 and J is TRBJ2-3, with TRBD2 matching over 7 bases. CDR3 length: 16 residues. J gave up 2 bases and V 1 base, and 6 bases lay outside the gene matches. Germline CDR1 LGHNA, CDR2 YNFKEQ. CDR3: CASSQGAGGITDTQYF. As DNA, the CDR3 is TGTGCCAGCAGCCAAGGAGCCGGGGGGATCACAGATACGCAGTATTTT.

This clone was picked up many times. V gene TRBV19 combines with J gene TRBJ1-5; 9 positions match TRBD1. The CDR3 is 15 residues long. Germline CDR1 and CDR2: LNHDA and SQIVND (reference sequence). The V and J ends lost 4 bases and 8 bases, in that order; junction bases with no gene match: 9. The CDR3 DNA follows: TGTGCCAGTAGTACCCGAGGGACAGGGAACAAGCCCCAGCATTTT. It translates to CASSTRGTGNKPQHF. Combining the CDR3 with reference TRBV19 and TRBJ1-5 gives the whole variable domain DGGITQSPKYLFRKEGQNVTLSCEQNLNHDAMYWYRQDPGQGLRLIYYSQIVNDFQKGDIAEGYSVSREKKESFPLTVTSAQKNPTAFYLCASSTRGTGNKPQHFGDGTRLSIL.

This clone showed up many times. V usage is TRBV2 and J usage is TRBJ1-5; possibly TRBD1 for D (5 bases). V dropped 5 bases and J dropped 11 bases, with 10 bases sitting between them. Germline lookup yields CDR1 SNHLY and CDR2 FYNNEI. This CDR3 is built from 11 residues. The CDR3 bases are TGTGCCAGCAGTCTAGGGGTGTCCCAGCATTTT. Its protein product is CASSLGVSQHF.